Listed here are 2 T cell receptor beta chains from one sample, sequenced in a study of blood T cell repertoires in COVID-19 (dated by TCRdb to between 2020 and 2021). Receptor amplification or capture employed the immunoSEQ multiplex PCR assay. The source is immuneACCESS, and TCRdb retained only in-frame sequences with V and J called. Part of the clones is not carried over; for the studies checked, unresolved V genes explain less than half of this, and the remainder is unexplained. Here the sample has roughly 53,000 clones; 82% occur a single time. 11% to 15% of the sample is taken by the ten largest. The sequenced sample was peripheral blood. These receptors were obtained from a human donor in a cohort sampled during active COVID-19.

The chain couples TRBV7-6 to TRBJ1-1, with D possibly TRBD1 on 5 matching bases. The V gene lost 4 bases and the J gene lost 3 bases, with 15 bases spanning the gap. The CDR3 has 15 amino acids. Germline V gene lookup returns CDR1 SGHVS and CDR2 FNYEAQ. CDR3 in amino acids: CASSWRGPLDTEAFF. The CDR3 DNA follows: TGTGCCAGCAGCTGGAGGGGCCCCTTGGACACTGAAGCTTTCTTT.

This CDR3 is CASSIVAGRPQHF. The CDR3 bases are TGTGCCAGTAGTATAGTAGCAGGGCGGCCCCAGCATTTT. J is TRBJ1-5 and V is TRBV19; a possible D gene is TRBD1 (5 bases). Trimming cost V 1 base and J 9 bases, with 10 bases left between them. CDR3 size: 13 residues. Germline-derived CDR1 and CDR2 are LNHDA and SQIVND (reference sequence).